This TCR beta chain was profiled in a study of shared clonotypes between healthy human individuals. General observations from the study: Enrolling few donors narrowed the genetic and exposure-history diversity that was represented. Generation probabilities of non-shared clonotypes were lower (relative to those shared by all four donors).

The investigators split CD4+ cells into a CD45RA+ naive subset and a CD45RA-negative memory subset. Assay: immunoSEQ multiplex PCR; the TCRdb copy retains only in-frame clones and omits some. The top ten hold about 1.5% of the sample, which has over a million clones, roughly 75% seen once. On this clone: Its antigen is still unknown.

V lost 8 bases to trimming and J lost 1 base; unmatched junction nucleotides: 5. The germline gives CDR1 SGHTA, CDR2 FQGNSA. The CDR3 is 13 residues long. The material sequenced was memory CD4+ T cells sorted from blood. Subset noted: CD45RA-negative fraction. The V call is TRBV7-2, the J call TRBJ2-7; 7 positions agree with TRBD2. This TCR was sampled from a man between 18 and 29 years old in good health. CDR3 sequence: CASAGVLSYEQYF. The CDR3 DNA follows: TGTGCCAGCGCGGGAGTGCTTTCCTACGAGCAGTACTTC.